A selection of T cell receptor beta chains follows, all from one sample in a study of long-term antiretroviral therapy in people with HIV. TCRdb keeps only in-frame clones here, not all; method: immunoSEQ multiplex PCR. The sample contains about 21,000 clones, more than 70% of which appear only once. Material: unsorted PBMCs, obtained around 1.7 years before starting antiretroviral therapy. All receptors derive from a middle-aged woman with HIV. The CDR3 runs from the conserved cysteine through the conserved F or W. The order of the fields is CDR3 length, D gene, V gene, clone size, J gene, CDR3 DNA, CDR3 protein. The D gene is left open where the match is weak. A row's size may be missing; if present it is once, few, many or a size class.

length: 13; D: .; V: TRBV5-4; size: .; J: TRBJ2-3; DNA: TGTGCCAGCAGCCGACGTCCGGCAGATACGCAGTATTTT; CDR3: CASSRRPADTQYF
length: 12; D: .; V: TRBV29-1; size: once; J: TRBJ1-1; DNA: TGCAGCGTTGTTATGGGTTTCACTGAAGCTTTCTTT; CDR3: CSVVMGFTEAFF
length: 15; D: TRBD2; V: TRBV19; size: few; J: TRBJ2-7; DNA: TGTGCCAGTAGTATGACTAGCGGGAGCCCCTACGAGCAGTACTTC; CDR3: CASSMTSGSPYEQYF
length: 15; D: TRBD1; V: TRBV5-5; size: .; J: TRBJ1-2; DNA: TGTGCCAGCAGCTTGGAAACCAGGGGGCAGAGCGGCTACACCTTC; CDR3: CASSLETRGQSGYTF
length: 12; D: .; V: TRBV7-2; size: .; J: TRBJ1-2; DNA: TGTGCCAGCAGCTGGCCTTTAAATGGCTACACCTTC; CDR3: CASSWPLNGYTF
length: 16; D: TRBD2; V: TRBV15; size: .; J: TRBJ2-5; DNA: TGTGCCACCAGCAGAGGAGGCTCTAGCGGGGGGGAGACCCAGTACTTC; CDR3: CATSRGGSSGGETQYF
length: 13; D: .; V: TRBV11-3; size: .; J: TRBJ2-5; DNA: TGTGCCAGCAACTTGGGGCCCCAAGAGACCCAGTACTTC; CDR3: CASNLGPQETQYF
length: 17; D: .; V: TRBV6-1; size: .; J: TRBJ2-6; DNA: TGTGCCAGCAGTGACCACTGGACGGACTCTGGGGCCAACGTCCTGACTTTC; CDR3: CASSDHWTDSGANVLTF
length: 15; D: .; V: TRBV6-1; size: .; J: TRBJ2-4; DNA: TGTGCCAGCACCCTAGGTGGCAGCCTCAACCACATTCAGTACTTC; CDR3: CASTLGGSLNHIQYF
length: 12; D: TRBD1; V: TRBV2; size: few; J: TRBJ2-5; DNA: TGTGCCAGCAGAGACAGGGGTGAGACCCAGTACTTC; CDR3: CASRDRGETQYF
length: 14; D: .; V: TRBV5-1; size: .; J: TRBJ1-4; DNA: TGCGCCAGCAGCTTGGGACAGTCTAATGAAAAACTGTTTTTT; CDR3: CASSLGQSNEKLFF
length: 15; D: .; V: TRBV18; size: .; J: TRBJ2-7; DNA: TGTGCCAGCTCACGACCCCGGGACTCCTCCTACGAGCAGTACTTC; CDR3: CASSRPRDSSYEQYF
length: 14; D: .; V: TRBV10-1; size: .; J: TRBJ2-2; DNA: TGCGCCAGCAGTGAGATAGGGACCTCCGGGGAGCTGTTTTTT; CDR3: CASSEIGTSGELFF
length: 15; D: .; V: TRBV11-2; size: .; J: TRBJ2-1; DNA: TGTGCCAGCAGCCCCGGGACCTTCGACTACAATGAGCAGTTCTTC; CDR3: CASSPGTFDYNEQFF
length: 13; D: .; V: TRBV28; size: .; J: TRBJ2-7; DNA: TGTGCCAGCAGTTTAGCGTCGGGGTTCGAGCAGTACTTC; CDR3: CASSLASGFEQYF
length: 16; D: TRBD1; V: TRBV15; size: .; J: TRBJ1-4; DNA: TGTGCCACCAGGACGGACAGGGGGCCGGCTAATGAAAAACTGTTTTTT; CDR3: CATRTDRGPANEKLFF
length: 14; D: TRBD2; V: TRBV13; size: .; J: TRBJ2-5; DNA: TGTGCCAGCAGCTTAATGGCTAGCGGGGAGACCCAGTACTTC; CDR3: CASSLMASGETQYF
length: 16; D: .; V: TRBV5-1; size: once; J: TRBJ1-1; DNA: TGCGCCAGCAGCTCTTCCCGGGACACACCGAACACTGAAGCTTTCTTT; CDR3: CASSSSRDTPNTEAFF
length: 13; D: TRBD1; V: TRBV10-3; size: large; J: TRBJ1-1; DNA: TGTGCCATCGAGGACAGGGGGAACACTGAAGCTTTCTTT; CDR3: CAIEDRGNTEAFF
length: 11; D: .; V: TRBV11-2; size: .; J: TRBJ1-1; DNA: TGTGCCAGTCTCGGGGACATGCAAGCTTTCTTT; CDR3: CASLGDMQAFF
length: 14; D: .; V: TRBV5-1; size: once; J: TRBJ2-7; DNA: TGCGCCAGCAGCCCGAGACCTTCAAACTACGAGCAGTACTTC; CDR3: CASSPRPSNYEQYF
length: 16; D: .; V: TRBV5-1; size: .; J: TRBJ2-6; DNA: TGCGCCAGCAGCTTGGAAACAGTCTCTGGGGCCAACGTCCTGACTTTC; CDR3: CASSLETVSGANVLTF
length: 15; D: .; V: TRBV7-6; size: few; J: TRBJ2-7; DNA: TGTGCCAGCAGCTTAGCTCCGGGGACCGCCTACGAGCAGTACTTC; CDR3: CASSLAPGTAYEQYF
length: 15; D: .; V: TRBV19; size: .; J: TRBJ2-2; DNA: TGTGCCAGTAGTATCACCGGGGGGCACACCGGGGAGCTGTTTTTT; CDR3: CASSITGGHTGELFF
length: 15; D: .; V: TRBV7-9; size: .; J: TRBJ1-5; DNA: TGTGCCAGCAGCTTAGGGGGCGCTGGGAATCAGCCCCAGCATTTT; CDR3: CASSLGGAGNQPQHF
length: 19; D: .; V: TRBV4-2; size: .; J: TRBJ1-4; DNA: TGTGCCAGCAGCCAAGAATGGACCTTTTTAGGTCCTACTAATGAAAAACTGTTTTTT; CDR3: CASSQEWTFLGPTNEKLFF
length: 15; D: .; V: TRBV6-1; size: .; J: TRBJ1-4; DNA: TGTGCCAGCAGCCCAGGAGGGGCGGCTAATGAAAAACTGTTTTTT; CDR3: CASSPGGAANEKLFF
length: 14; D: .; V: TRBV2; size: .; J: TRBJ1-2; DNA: TGTGCCAGCAGCGTCTTGGGGGCGGTCTATGGCTACACCTTC; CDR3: CASSVLGAVYGYTF
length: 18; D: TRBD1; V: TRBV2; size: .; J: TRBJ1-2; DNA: TGTGCCAGCAGTGGAGAAAGGGCAGGGGGTTACCTCGACTATGGCTACACCTTC; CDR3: CASSGERAGGYLDYGYTF
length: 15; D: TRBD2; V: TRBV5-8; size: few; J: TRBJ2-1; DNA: TGTGCCAGCAGCACCTTACTAGCGGGAAGGGATGAGCAGTTCTTC; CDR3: CASSTLLAGRDEQFF
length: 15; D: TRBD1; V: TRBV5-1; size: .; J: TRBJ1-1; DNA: TGCGCCAGCAGCTTGGCCACAGGGGGCTTTACTGAAGCTTTCTTT; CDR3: CASSLATGGFTEAFF
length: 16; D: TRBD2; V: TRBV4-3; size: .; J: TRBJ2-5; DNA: TGCGCCAGCAGCCGAGAACTAGCGGGGGGAGAAGAGACCCAGTACTTC; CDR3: CASSRELAGGEETQYF
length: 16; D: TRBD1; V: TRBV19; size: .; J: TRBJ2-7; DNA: TGTGCCAGTAGTAACCCACAGGGGGCGCTCACCTACGAGCAGTACTTC; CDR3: CASSNPQGALTYEQYF